The 16 T cell receptor beta chains reported below all come from one sample, sequenced in a study of prognosis after radiotherapy for stage I lung cancer. Genomic DNA yielded TCR beta CDR3, amplified by two-round multiplex PCR. Initially, in first-round PCR, primers specific to each TRBV and TRBJ gene were used. TCRdb passed the multiplex PCR reads through MiXCR, listing each CDR3 protein once. The sample lists 20,000 to 30,000 distinct CDR3 sequences; about 40% were seen once. The starting material was PBMCs, obtained before or after stereotactic body radiation therapy (not recorded which). Receptors originate from a donor over 45 with non-small cell lung cancer.

The V gene is TRBV6-1, the J gene TRBJ1-6; D gene ambiguous. Germline lookup yields CDR1 MNHNS and CDR2 SASEGT. The V end was cut by 7 bases, the J end by 5 bases, with 6 bases between. This CDR3 is 12 amino acids long. The CDR3 DNA reads as TGTGCCAGCATAGACAATAATTCACCCCTCCACTTT. Its protein is CASIDNNSPLHF.

This clonotype appeared once. This clone may be a read error of a much larger clone one base away. This chain links TRBV20-1 with TRBJ1-3; D may be TRBD1 (5 bases). Germline V gene lookup returns CDR1 DFQATT and CDR2 SNEGSKA (reference sequence). V was pared by 6 bases and J by 0 bases, with 15 bases between. The CDR3 has 15 amino acids. CDR3 protein: CSARNRSLSGNTIYF. The CDR3, as DNA: TGCAGTGCCCGGAACAGGTCTCTCTCTGGAAACACCATATATTTT.

This clonotype was detected a few times. V and J are TRBV24-1 and TRBJ2-5; D not certain. CDR3 length: 13 residues. The ends were cut back, 3 bases at V and 5 bases at J, with 9 bases in the middle. Germline assignment: CDR1 KGHDR and CDR2 SFDVKD. DNA of the CDR3: TGTGCCACCAGTGATCCCCTTCGGGAGACCCAGTACTTC. Protein: CATSDPLRETQYF.

The chain carries TRBV11-2 and TRBJ2-1; 11 bases align to TRBD2. Germline CDR1 and CDR2: SGHAT and FQNNGV. The CDR3 sequence is 17 residues long. Unmatched junction bases numbered 16, after V lost 5 bases and J lost 10 bases. The CDR3 region is CASSLLVGTSGGNEQFF. The CDR3 region has the DNA TGTGCCAGCAGCCTTTTAGTTGGGACTAGCGGAGGAAACGAGCAGTTCTTC.

Details on this clonotype: A far larger clone lies a single base away; this is likely a read error. DNA for the CDR3: TGTGCCAGCTCAACCCTGGGGGACAGCTCCTACGAGCAGTACTTC. Its protein product is CASSTLGDSSYEQYF. This chain links TRBV11-2 with TRBJ2-7; TRBD1 matches 7 bases. From germline, CDR1 is SGHAT and CDR2 FQNNGV. This CDR3 is 15 amino acids long. Trimming removed 8 bases from V and 0 bases from J; junction bases left unmatched: 10.

Comment on this clonotype: A far larger clone is just one base off, so this is likely a read error. This rearrangement joins TRBV6-2 or TRBV6-3 to TRBJ1-1; no firm D call. Germline CDR1 is MNHEY and CDR2 is SVGEGT. The CDR3 runs to 11 residues. V lost 6 bases and J 13 bases, leaving 15 bases between the germline ends. The CDR3 DNA follows: TGTGCCAGCAGCCCGGGGTCTAAAGATTTCTTT. Protein sequence: CASSPGSKDFF.

The chain joins TRBV30 to TRBJ2-2; TRBD1 agrees at 8 bases. This CDR3 is built from 14 residues. CDR1 is GTSNPN and CDR2 is SVGIG in the germline V gene (reference sequence). V dropped 3 bases and J dropped 2; count of bases not matched to a gene: 2. CDR3 bases: TGTGCCTGGAGACAGGGGGGCAACACCGGGGAGCTGTTTTTT. Encoded protein: CAWRQGGNTGELFF.

This clonotype was seen at least ten times. The chain couples TRBV7-8 to TRBJ2-7; unclear D gene. The germline CDR1 and CDR2 sequences are SGHVS and FQNEAQ. CDR3 size: 13 residues. Deletions cut 1 base from V and 5 bases from J, with 9 bases between. Here the CDR3 reads CASSLGLRDEQYF. As DNA, the CDR3 is TGTGCCAGCAGCTTAGGGTTACGGGACGAGCAGTACTTC. Combining the CDR3 with reference TRBV7-8 and TRBJ2-7 gives the whole variable domain GAGVSQSPRYKVAKRGQDVALRCDPISGHVSLFWYQQALGQGPEFLTYFQNEAQLDKSGLPSDRFFAERPEGSVSTLKIQRTQQEDSAVYLCASSLGLRDEQYFGPGTRLTVT.

This clonotype showed up many times. The J gene is TRBJ2-3, the V gene TRBV5-1, with 9 bases that match TRBD1. CDR1 is SGHRS and CDR2 is YFSETQ in the germline V gene. V was pared by 4 bases and J by 6 bases, with 9 bases of the junction left unmatched. This CDR3 is built from 15 residues. CDR3 sequence (DNA): TGCGCCAGCAGCCCGGGGACAGGGAATGCTGATACGCAGTATTTT. Translation gives CASSPGTGNADTQYF.

The gene calls are TRBV28 and TRBJ1-2; D may be TRBD1 (5 bases). CDR1 and CDR2 from the germline V gene are MDHEN and SYDVKM. The CDR3 loop spans 14 amino acids. V was trimmed by 5 bases and J by 1 base, leaving 11 bases between them. In DNA form, the CDR3 reads TGTGCCAGCAGTCGCAGGGCTTTTAACTATGGCTACACCTTC. This sequence encodes CASSRRAFNYGYTF.

This clonotype was seen ten or more times. Since a much larger clone is just one base distant, this may be a read error. V gene TRBV5-1 combines with J gene TRBJ2-3; 13 nucleotides line up with TRBD2. CDR1 SGHRS and CDR2 YFSETQ come from the germline V gene. The CDR3 has 16 amino acids. Trimming took 4 bases from V and 4 from J; bases not matched to a gene: 6. CDR3 in amino acids: CASSPGTSGNADTQYF. CDR3 sequence (DNA): TGCGCCAGCAGCCCAGGGACTAGCGGGAACGCAGATACGCAGTATTTT. Looking up the rest from reference TRBV5-1 and TRBJ2-3 gives the full variable domain: KAGVTQTPRYLIKTRGQQVTLSCSPISGHRSVSWYQQTPGQGLQFLFEYFSETQRNKGNFPGRFSGRQFSNSRSEMNVSTLELGDSALYLCASSPGTSGNADTQYFGPGTRLTVL.

The sample holds many counts of this clonotype. The CDR3 bases are TGCAGTGCTATCGGTAGCAATCAGCCCCAGCATTTT. It encodes CSAIGSNQPQHF. The chain combines TRBV20-1 with TRBJ1-5; D remains unclear. Germline V gene data show CDR1 as DFQATT and CDR2 as SNEGSKA (reference sequence). Trimming took 4 bases from V and 0 from J, leaving 4 bases between them. This CDR3 has 12 amino acids.

Notes on this clonotype: Compared with germline, one end of the junction differs, possibly owing to a read error. In nucleotides, the CDR3 is TGTTCCAGCAGTAGGTTTGAACGCGTGGAGCTGTTTTTT. Protein: CSSSRFERVELFF. The chain couples TRBV2 to TRBJ2-2; D call uncertain. Per germline, CDR1 SNHLY and CDR2 FYNNEI. The CDR3 loop spans 13 amino acids.

This clonotype was seen ten or more times. This chain connects TRBV5-6 to TRBJ2-7, with a weak D call TRBD1 (6 bases). The CDR3 covers 13 residues. Trimming left V 4 bases short and J 0 bases short, with 8 bases between. In germline, CDR1 is SGHDT, CDR2 YYEEEE. As DNA, the CDR3 is TGTGCCAGCAGCGCGACAGGCTCCTACGAGCAGTACTTC. Translated, it gives CASSATGSYEQYF.

This clonotype is judged medium-sized. The chain uses TRBV5-1 and TRBJ2-1; 8 bases map to TRBD1. Germline V gene sequence: CDR1 SGHRS, CDR2 YFSETQ. V trimming: 3 bases; J trimming: 8 bases; junction bases outside the gene matches: 4. The CDR3 runs to 13 residues. The CDR3 region is CASSSDRADEQFF. The CDR3 DNA sequence: TGCGCCAGCAGCTCGGACAGGGCGGATGAGCAGTTCTTC.

This clonotype was observed at least ten times. The CDR3 coding sequence is TGTGCCACCAGAGATCATGGGGGGGGGGCCACTGAAGCTTTCTTT. Translation: CATRDHGGGATEAFF. The genes are TRBV15 and TRBJ1-1, with D perhaps TRBD1 (6 bases). The CDR3 loop spans 15 amino acids. The ends were cut back, 6 bases at V and 4 bases at J, with 18 bases in the middle. CDR1 and CDR2 from the germline V gene are LNHNV and YYDKDF (reference sequence).